Here is one TCR beta chain with its context. This sample stems from a study of blood T cell repertoires in COVID-19. Study background: There were acute and convalescent COVID-19 samples, and they came from the United States, Italy and Spain. From T cells, B-cell-depleted T cells, or PBMCs came the material, which was cDNA or gDNA.

Authors' processing steps: For nucleated cells, counts were estimated from reference gene primer amplification. Clones were sequenced by immunoSEQ multiplex PCR, and TCRdb holds only the in-frame ones, with some missing. That table gives V, J and clone size, and the DNA gave D and trimming. The data hold tens of thousands of clones, with 90% to 95% observed a single time. Per the germline V gene, CDR1 is LNHDA and CDR2 is SQIVND (reference sequence). The CDR3 consists of 13 residues. Trimming cost V 6 bases and J 4 bases, with 12 bases left between them. The V gene is TRBV19, the J gene TRBJ1-1; tentatively, D is TRBD1 (6 bases). Sequencing used peripheral blood. The TCR originated in a woman aged 45-60 years in a cohort sampled during active COVID-19. Here the CDR3 reads CASSHRVSTEAFF. The CDR3 nucleotides are TGTGCCAGTAGCCACAGGGTGTCCACTGAAGCTTTCTTT.